This entry features one T cell receptor beta chain sequence. Antigen: not known. This sample was taken from a study of human T cells and chemical hapten exposure. Study conclusions and caveats: Expanded TCR counts at PT1 were positively correlated with the patch test score. Expanded TCRs made up significantly more big CDR3 similarity clusters than controls did.

Germline V gives CDR1 SGHRS, CDR2 YFSETQ. This CDR3 region has 16 residues. After removal of 4 bases from V and 5 bases from J, the junction contained 10 bases not matched to a gene. TCRdb used MiXCR to reprocess the RACE reads, holding one entry per CDR3 protein. The sample includes some 98,000 distinct CDR3 sequences, approximately 11% seen only once; the top ten take around 3.1%. Time point denoted: pre-sensitization, week 0. Treatment given: therapeutic diphenylcyclopropenone sensitization with weekly scalp DPC. Here the sequenced sample was whole blood, taken in connection with sensitization to the hapten diphenylcyclopropenone (DPC). The chain joins TRBV5-1 to TRBJ2-3; 10 bases are shared with TRBD2. This clonotype originated in a woman aged 60-70 years with alopecia areata. Some clones in this sample may be carry-over from other donors' samples. CDR3 protein: CASSPQAGGPEDTQYF. CDR3 in DNA: TGCGCCAGCAGCCCGCAAGCGGGGGGGCCGGAAGATACGCAGTATTTT.